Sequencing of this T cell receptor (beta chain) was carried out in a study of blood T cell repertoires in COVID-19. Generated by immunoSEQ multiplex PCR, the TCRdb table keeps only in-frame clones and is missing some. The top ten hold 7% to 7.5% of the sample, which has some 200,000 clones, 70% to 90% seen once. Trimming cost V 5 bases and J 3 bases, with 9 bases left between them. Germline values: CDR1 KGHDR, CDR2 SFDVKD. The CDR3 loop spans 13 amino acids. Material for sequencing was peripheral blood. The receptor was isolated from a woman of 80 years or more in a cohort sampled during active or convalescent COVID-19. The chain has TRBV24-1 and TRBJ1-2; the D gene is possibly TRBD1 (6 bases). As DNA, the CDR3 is TGTGCCACCAGTGCCCACAGGGACTATGGCTACACCTTC. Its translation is CATSAHRDYGYTF.